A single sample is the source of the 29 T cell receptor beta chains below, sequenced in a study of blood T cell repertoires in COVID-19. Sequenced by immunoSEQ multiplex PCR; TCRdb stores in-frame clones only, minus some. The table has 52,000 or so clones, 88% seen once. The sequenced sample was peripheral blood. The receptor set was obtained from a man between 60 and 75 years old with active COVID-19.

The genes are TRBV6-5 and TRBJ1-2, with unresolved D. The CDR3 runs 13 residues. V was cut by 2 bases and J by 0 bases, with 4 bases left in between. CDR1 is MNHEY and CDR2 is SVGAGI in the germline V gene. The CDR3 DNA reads TGTGCCAGCAGTTACATATCTAACTATGGCTACACCTTC. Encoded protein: CASSYISNYGYTF.

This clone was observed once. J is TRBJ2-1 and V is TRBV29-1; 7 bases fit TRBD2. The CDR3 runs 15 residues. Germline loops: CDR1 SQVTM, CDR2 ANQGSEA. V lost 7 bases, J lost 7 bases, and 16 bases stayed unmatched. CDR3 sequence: CSARRMAGVLNEQFF. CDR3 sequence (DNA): TGCAGCGCCCGCCGGATGGCGGGAGTTTTAAATGAGCAGTTCTTC.

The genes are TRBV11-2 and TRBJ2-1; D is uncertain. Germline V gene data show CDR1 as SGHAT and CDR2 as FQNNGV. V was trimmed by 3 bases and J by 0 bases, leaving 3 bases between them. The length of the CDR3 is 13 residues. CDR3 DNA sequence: TGTGCCAGCAGCTTTTACTCCTACAATGAGCAGTTCTTC. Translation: CASSFYSYNEQFF. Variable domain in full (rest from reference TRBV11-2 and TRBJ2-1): EAGVAQSPRYKIIEKRQSVAFWCNPISGHATLYWYQQILGQGPKLLIQFQNNGVVDDSQLPKDRFSAERLKGVDSTLKIQPAKLEDSAVYLCASSFYSYNEQFFGPGTRLTVL.

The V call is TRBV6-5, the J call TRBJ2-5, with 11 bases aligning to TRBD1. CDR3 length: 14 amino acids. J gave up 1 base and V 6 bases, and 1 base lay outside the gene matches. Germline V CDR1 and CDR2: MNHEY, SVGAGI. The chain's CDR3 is CASRDRGPQETQYF. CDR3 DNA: TGTGCCAGCAGGGACAGGGGGCCCCAAGAGACCCAGTACTTC.

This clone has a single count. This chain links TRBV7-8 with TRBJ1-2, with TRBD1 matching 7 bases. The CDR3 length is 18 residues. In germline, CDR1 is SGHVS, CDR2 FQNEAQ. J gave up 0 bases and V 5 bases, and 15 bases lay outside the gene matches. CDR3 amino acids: CASSPRIGTATTNYGYTF. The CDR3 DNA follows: TGTGCCAGCAGCCCAAGGATCGGGACAGCAACAACTAACTATGGCTACACCTTC.

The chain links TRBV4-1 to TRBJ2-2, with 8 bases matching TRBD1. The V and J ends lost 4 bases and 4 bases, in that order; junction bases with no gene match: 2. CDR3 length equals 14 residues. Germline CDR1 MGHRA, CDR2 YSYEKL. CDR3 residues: CASSLGQGTGELFF. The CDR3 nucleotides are TGCGCCAGCAGCCTAGGACAGGGCACCGGGGAGCTGTTTTTT.

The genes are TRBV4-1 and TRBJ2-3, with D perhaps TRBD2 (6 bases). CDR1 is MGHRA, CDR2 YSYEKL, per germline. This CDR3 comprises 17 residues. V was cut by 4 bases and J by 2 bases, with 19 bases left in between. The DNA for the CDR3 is TGCGCCAGCAGCCGAGCCGGGACTCTCCCTAACACAGATACGCAGTATTTT. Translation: CASSRAGTLPNTDTQYF.

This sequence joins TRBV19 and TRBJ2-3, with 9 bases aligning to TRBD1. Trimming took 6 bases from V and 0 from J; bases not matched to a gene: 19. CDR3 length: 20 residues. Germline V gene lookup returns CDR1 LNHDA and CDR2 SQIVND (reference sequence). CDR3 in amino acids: CASSTGGGYRVHLSTDTQYF. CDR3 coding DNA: TGTGCCAGTAGCACAGGGGGCGGCTATCGAGTTCACCTTAGCACAGATACGCAGTATTTT.

CDR3: CSASSRRLAGGGPRTDTQYF. CDR3 nucleotides: TGCAGTGCTAGTTCACGGCGACTAGCGGGAGGGGGTCCCCGGACAGATACGCAGTATTTT. This chain connects TRBV20-1 to TRBJ2-3; 14 positions match TRBD2. The V gene end was trimmed by 3 bases and the J gene end by 3 bases; junction bases not matched to a gene: 17. The germline gives CDR1 DFQATT, CDR2 SNEGSKA (reference sequence). The CDR3 covers 20 residues.

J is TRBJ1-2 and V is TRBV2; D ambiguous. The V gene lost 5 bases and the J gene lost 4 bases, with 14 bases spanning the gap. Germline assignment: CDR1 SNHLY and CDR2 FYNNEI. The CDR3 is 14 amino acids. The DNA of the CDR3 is TGTGCCAGCAGTCCCTCCGCAGAGGGCTATGGCTACACCTTC. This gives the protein CASSPSAEGYGYTF.

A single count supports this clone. In DNA form, the CDR3 reads TGTGCCAGCAGCGTAGACTCTCGCTACAATGAGCAGTTCTTC. Amino acids: CASSVDSRYNEQFF. The rearrangement links TRBV9 to TRBJ2-1; no reliable D call. The CDR3 is made up of 14 amino acids. V lost 0 bases and J lost 3, with 7 bases in between. Germline V gives CDR1 SGDLS, CDR2 YYNGEE.

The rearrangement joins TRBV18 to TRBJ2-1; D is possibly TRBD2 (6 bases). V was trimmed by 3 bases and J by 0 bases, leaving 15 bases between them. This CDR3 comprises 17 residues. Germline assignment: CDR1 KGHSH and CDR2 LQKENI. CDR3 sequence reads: CASSPPILDYSYNEQFF. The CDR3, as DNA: TGTGCCAGCTCACCCCCGATCTTGGACTACTCCTACAATGAGCAGTTCTTC.

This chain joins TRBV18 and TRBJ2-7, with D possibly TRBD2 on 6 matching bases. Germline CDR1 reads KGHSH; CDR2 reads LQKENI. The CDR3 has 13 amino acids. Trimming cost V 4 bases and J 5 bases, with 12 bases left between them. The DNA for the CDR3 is TGTGCCAGCTCACGCGGGGTACTTGACGAGCAGTACTTC. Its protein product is CASSRGVLDEQYF.

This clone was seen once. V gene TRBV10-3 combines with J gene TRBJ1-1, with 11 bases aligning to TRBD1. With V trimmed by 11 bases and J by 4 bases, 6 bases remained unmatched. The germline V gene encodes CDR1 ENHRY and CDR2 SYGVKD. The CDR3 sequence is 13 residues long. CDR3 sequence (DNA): TGTGCCTCGGGACAGGGGGATTTCACTGAAGCTTTCTTT. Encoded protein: CASGQGDFTEAFF.

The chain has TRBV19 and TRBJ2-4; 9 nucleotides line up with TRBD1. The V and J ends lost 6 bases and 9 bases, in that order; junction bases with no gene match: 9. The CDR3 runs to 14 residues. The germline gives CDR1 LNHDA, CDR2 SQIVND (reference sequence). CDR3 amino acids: CASSADRGNGIQYF. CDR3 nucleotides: TGTGCCAGTAGCGCAGACAGGGGGAATGGCATTCAGTACTTC.

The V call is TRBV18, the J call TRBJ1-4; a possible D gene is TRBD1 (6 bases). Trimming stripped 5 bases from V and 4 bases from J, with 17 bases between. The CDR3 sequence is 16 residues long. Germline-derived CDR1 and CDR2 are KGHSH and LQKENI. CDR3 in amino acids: CASSRDWTDRNEKLFF. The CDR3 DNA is TGTGCCAGCTCAAGGGATTGGACAGACCGTAATGAAAAACTGTTTTTT.

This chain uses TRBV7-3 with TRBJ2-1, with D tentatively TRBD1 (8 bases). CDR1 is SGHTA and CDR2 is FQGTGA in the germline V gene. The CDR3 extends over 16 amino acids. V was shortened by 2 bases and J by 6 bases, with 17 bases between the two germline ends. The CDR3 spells CASSLPGQGGSNEQFF. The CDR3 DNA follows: TGTGCCAGCAGCTTACCTGGACAGGGCGGGAGCAATGAGCAGTTCTTC. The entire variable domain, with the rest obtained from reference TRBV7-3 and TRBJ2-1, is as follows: GAGVSQTPSNKVTEKGKYVELRCDPISGHTALYWYRQSLGQGPEFLIYFQGTGAADDSGLPNDRFFAVRPEGSVSTLKIQRTERGDSAVYLCASSLPGQGGSNEQFFGPGTRLTVL.

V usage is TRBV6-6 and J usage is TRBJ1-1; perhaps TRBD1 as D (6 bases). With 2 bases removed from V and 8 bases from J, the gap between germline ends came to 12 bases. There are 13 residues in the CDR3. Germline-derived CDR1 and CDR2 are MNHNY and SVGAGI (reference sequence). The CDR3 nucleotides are TGTGCCAGCAGTTACCTTGGGACATCCGAAGCTTTCTTT. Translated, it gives CASSYLGTSEAFF.

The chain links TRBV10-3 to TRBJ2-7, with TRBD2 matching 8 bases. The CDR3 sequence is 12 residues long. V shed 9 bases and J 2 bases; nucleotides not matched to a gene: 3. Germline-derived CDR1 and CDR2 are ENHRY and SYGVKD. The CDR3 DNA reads TGTGCCATAGCGGGGGCTACCTACGAGCAGTACTTC. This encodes CAIAGATYEQYF.

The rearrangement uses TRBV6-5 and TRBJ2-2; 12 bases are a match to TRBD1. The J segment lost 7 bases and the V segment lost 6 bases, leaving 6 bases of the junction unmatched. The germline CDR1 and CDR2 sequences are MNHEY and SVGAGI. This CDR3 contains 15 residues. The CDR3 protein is CASRSRDRGLGELFF. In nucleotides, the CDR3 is TGTGCCAGCAGGTCCCGGGACAGGGGGCTCGGGGAGCTGTTTTTT.

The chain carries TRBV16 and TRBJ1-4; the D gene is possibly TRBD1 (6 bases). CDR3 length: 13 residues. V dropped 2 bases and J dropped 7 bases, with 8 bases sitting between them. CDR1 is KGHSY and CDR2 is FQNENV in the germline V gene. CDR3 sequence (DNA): TGTGCCAGCAGCCAAGGCAGGGGTGAAAAACTGTTTTTT. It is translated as CASSQGRGEKLFF.

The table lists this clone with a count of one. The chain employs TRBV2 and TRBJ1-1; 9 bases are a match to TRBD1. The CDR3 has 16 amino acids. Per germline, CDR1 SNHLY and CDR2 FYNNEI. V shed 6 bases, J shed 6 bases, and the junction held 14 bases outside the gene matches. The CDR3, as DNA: TGTGCCAGCAGGACAGTAAACAGGGGGCTTAAAGCTGAAGCTTTCTTT. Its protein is CASRTVNRGLKAEAFF.

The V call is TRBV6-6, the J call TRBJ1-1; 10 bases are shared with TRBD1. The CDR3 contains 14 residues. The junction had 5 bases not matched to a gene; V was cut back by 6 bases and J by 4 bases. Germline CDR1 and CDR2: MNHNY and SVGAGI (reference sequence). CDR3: CASSFRDRGTEAFF. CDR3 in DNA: TGTGCCAGCAGCTTCCGGGACAGGGGCACTGAAGCTTTCTTT.

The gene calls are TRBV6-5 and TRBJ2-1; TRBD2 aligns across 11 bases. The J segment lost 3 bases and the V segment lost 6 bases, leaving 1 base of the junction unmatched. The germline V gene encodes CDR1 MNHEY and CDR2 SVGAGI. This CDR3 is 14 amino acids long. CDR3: CASSTSGGYNEQFF. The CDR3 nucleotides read TGTGCCAGCAGCACTAGCGGGGGCTACAATGAGCAGTTCTTC.

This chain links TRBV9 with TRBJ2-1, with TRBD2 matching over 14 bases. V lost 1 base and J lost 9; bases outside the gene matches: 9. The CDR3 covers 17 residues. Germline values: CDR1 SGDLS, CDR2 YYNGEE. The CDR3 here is CASSVNPTSGRAGEQFF. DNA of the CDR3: TGTGCCAGCAGCGTAAACCCGACTAGCGGGAGGGCCGGTGAGCAGTTCTTC.

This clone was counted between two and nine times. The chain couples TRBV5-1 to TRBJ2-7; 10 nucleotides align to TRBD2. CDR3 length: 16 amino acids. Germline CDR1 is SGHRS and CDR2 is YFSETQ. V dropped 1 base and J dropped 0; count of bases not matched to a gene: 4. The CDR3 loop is CASSLLSSGSSYEQYF. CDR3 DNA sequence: TGCGCCAGCAGCTTGTTATCTAGCGGGAGCTCCTACGAGCAGTACTTC.

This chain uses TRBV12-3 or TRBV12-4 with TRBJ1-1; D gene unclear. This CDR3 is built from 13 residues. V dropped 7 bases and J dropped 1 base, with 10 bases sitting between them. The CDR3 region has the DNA TGTGCCAGCACCCTAAGTTCGAACACTGAAGCTTTCTTT. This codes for CASTLSSNTEAFF.

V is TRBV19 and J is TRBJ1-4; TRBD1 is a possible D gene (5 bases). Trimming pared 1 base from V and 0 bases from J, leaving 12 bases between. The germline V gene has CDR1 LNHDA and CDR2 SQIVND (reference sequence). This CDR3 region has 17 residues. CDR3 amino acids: CASSIARRATTNEKLFF. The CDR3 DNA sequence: TGTGCCAGTAGTATAGCGCGCAGGGCTACAACTAATGAAAAACTGTTTTTT.

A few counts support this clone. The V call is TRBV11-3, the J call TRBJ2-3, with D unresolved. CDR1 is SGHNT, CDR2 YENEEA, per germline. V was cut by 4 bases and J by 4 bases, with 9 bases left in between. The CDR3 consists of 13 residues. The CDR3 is CASSSLESDTQYF. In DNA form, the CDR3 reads TGTGCCAGCAGCTCCCTGGAGTCAGATACGCAGTATTTT.